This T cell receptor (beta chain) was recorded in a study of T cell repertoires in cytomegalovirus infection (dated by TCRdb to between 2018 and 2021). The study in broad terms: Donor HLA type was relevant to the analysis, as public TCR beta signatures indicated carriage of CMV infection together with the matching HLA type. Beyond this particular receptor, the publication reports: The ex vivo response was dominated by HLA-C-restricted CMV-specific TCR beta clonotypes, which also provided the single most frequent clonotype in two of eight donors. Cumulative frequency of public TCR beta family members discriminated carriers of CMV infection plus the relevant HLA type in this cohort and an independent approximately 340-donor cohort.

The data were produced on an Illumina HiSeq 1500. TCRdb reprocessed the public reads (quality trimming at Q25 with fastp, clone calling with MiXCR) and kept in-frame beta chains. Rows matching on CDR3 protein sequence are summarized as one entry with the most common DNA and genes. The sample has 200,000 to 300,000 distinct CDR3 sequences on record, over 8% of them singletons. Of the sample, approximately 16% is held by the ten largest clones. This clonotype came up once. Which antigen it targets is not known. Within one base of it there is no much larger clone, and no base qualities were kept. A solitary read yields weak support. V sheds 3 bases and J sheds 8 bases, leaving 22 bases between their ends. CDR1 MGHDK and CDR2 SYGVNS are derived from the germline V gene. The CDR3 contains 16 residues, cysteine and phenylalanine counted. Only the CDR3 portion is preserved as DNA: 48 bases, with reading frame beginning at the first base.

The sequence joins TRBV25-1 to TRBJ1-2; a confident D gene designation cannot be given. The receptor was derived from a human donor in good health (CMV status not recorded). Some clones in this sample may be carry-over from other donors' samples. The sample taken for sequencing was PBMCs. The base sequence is TGTGCCAGCAGTGATCCAATCCAGGAGGACCGTCTGGGCTACACCTTC. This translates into CASSDPIQEDRLGYTF.